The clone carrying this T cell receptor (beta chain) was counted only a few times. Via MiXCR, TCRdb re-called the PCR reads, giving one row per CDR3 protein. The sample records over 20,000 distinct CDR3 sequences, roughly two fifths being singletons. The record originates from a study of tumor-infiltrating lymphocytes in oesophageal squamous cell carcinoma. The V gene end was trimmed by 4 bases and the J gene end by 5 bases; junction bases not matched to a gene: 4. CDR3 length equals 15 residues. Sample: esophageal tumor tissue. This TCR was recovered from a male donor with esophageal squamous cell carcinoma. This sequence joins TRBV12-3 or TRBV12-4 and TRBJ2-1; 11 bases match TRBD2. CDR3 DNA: TGTGCCAGCAGTTCCGGGACTAGCGGAGACAATGAGCAGTTCTTC. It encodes CASSSGTSGDNEQFF.